The 15 T cell receptor beta chains below come from one sample, sequenced in a study of blood T cell repertoires in COVID-19. The repertoire was sequenced with immunoSEQ multiplex PCR; TCRdb's copy has only in-frame clones and lacks some. The data show 120,000 or so clones, around 83% seen once. The specimen sequenced was peripheral blood. The receptor source for this set is a man at least 80 years old with active or convalescent COVID-19.

The chain recombines TRBV2 with TRBJ2-7; D is perhaps TRBD2 (7 bases). Trimming pared 4 bases from V and 2 bases from J, leaving 15 bases between. Germline CDR1 SNHLY, CDR2 FYNNEI. The CDR3 covers 15 residues. The CDR3 here is CASSGGGGNPYEQYF. CDR3 in DNA: TGTGCCAGCAGTGGAGGCGGGGGCAATCCCTACGAGCAGTACTTC.

V is TRBV6-2 or TRBV6-3 and J is TRBJ1-3; TRBD1 might be the D (5 bases). This CDR3 comprises 16 residues. In germline, CDR1 is MNHEY, CDR2 SVGEGT. Trimming left V 2 bases short and J 0 bases short, with 11 bases between. CDR3 coding DNA: TGTGCCAGCAGTTACGGGGGACTGATCTCTGGAAACACCATATATTTT. Protein: CASSYGGLISGNTIYF.

This clone was found a few times. The chain has TRBV29-1 and TRBJ1-5; 7 nucleotides align to TRBD1. CDR3 length equals 14 residues. Germline assignment: CDR1 SQVTM and CDR2 ANQGSEA. V trimming: 4 bases; J trimming: 5 bases; junction bases outside the gene matches: 8. CDR3 nucleotide sequence: TGCAGCGTTGCTTCAGGGGGTTTTGATCAGCCCCAGCATTTT. Translated, it gives CSVASGGFDQPQHF. Full variable domain (missing parts from reference TRBV29-1 and TRBJ1-5): SAVISQKPSRDICQRGTSLTIQCQVDSQVTMMFWYRQQPGQSLTLIATANQGSEATYESGFVIDKFPISRPNLTFSTLTVSNMSPEDSSIYLCSVASGGFDQPQHFGDGTRLSIL.

CDR3 amino acids: CASRTGVGGYTF. CDR3 coding DNA: TGTGCCAGCAGGACAGGGGTCGGGGGCTACACCTTC. This chain connects TRBV27 to TRBJ1-2; 8 bases are shared with TRBD1. The CDR3 contains 12 residues. Germline loops: CDR1 MNHEY, CDR2 SMNVEV (reference sequence). With V trimmed by 6 bases and J by 8 bases, 5 bases remained unmatched.

The chain joins TRBV14 to TRBJ2-4; perhaps TRBD1 as D (5 bases). This CDR3 region has 14 residues. Between the trimmed V and J ends, which lost 2 bases and 2 bases, there was a span of 7 bases. Germline-derived CDR1 and CDR2 are SGHDN and FVKESK. Here the CDR3 reads CASSQRGSKNIQYF. DNA for the CDR3: TGTGCCAGCAGCCAAAGGGGATCCAAAAACATTCAGTACTTC. The variable domain in full, completed from reference TRBV14 and TRBJ2-4, reads EAGVTQFPSHSVIEKGQTVTLRCDPISGHDNLYWYRRVMGKEIKFLLHFVKESKQDESGMPNNRFLAERTGGTYSTLKVQPAELEDSGVYFCASSQRGSKNIQYFGAGTRLSVL.

The chain uses TRBV7-9 and TRBJ2-2; 11 bases are a match to TRBD2. The CDR3 has 19 amino acids. Germline assignment: CDR1 SEHNR and CDR2 FQNEAQ (reference sequence). The J segment lost 5 bases and the V segment lost 5 bases, leaving 16 bases of the junction unmatched. The CDR3 spells CASSPRGSGGAYDTGELFF. In DNA, the CDR3 is TGTGCCAGCAGCCCGCGTGGTAGCGGGGGGGCATATGATACCGGGGAGCTGTTTTTT. The complete variable domain, with remaining parts taken from reference TRBV7-9 and TRBJ2-2, reads DTGVSQNPRHKITKRGQNVTFRCDPISEHNRLYWYRQTLGQGPEFLTYFQNEAQLEKSRLLSDRFSAERPKGSFSTLEIQRTEQGDSAMYLCASSPRGSGGAYDTGELFFGEGSRLTVL.

V usage is TRBV11-2 and J usage is TRBJ2-2; D might be TRBD2 (7 bases). Trimming removed 1 base from V and 4 bases from J, with 16 bases in between. CDR1 SGHAT and CDR2 FQNNGV come from the germline V gene. The CDR3 has 17 amino acids. CDR3 protein: CASSLVQGGISTGELFF. The CDR3 nucleotides read TGTGCCAGCAGCTTAGTACAGGGAGGGATAAGCACCGGGGAGCTGTTTTTT.

This clone was recorded only once. The CDR3 loop reads CASSESANQPQHF. The CDR3 bases are TGCGCCAGCAGTGAGTCAGCCAATCAGCCCCAGCATTTT. The genes are TRBV10-1 and TRBJ1-5; no firm D call. The CDR3 is 13 residues long. Trimming removed 0 bases at V and 3 bases at J, with 3 bases between. Per germline, CDR1 WNHNN and CDR2 SYGVQD (reference sequence).

A single count supports this clone. The rearrangement uses TRBV19 and TRBJ1-4; maybe TRBD1 (6 bases). The germline V and J ends were trimmed by 8 bases and 8 bases, with 15 bases remaining between them. Germline CDR1 LNHDA, CDR2 SQIVND (reference sequence). The CDR3 extends over 13 amino acids. The CDR3 region has the DNA TGTGCCAGTGCGTTTGGGACACGGGAAAAACTGTTTTTT. It translates to CASAFGTREKLFF.

The chain joins TRBV7-9 to TRBJ1-5; possible D gene TRBD1, 5 bases. Trimming pared 7 bases from V and 9 bases from J, leaving 16 bases between. Germline V lookup: CDR1 SEHNR, CDR2 FQNEAQ (reference sequence). This CDR3 spans 13 amino acids. The CDR3 protein is CASTLGVGGPQHF. The CDR3 DNA is TGTGCCAGCACCCTAGGGGTTGGCGGGCCCCAGCATTTT.

V and J are TRBV7-9 and TRBJ2-7, with 10 positions matching TRBD1. The CDR3 is made up of 17 amino acids. J was trimmed by 0 bases and V by 3 bases; bases with no gene match: 8. CDR1 and CDR2 from the germline V gene are SEHNR and FQNEAQ (reference sequence). The chain's CDR3 is CASSLWGGTGASYEQYF. The CDR3, as DNA: TGTGCCAGCAGCTTGTGGGGCGGGACAGGGGCCTCCTACGAGCAGTACTTC.

V usage is TRBV27 and J usage is TRBJ2-5, with 10 bases fitting TRBD1. From germline, CDR1 is MNHEY and CDR2 SMNVEV (reference sequence). The CDR3 spans 15 residues. The junction had 7 bases not matched to a gene; V was cut back by 3 bases and J by 6 bases. The CDR3 nucleotides are TGTGCCAGCAGTTTGGTGGGACAGGGGAGGCAGACCCAGTACTTC. Amino acids: CASSLVGQGRQTQYF.

This clone was detected a few times. The rearrangement uses TRBV6-5 and TRBJ1-2; D is uncertain. The CDR3 is 13 residues long. Trimming cost V 6 bases and J 6 bases, with 14 bases left between them. The germline CDR1 and CDR2 sequences are MNHEY and SVGAGI. The chain's CDR3 is CASSPLFGDGYTF. The CDR3 DNA reads as TGTGCCAGCAGCCCCCTTTTCGGGGATGGCTACACCTTC.

The J gene is TRBJ2-1, the V gene TRBV4-2; D not resolved. The V end lost 4 bases, the J end lost 11 bases, and 15 bases lay between the germline ends. The CDR3 sequence is 13 residues long. Germline lookup yields CDR1 LGHNA and CDR2 YNFKEQ. In DNA, the CDR3 is TGTGCCAGCAGCCCCTCGTCCACAGTCCAGCAGTTCTTC. Protein product: CASSPSSTVQQFF.

The chain recombines TRBV6-1 with TRBJ1-2; weak D call: TRBD1 (5 bases). Deletions cut 1 base from V and 6 bases from J, with 9 bases between. Germline CDR1 and CDR2: MNHNS and SASEGT. The CDR3 extends over 13 amino acids. The CDR3 coding sequence is TGTGCCAGCAGTGAAGGAAGGGGAAATGGCTACACCTTC. Translated, it gives CASSEGRGNGYTF.